One and the same sample provided the 14 T cell receptor beta chains below, sequenced in a study of OX40 agonist ivuxolimab in advanced cancers. Only in-frame clones appear in the TCRdb table, and some are missing; sequencing was by immunoSEQ multiplex PCR. The table lists fewer than 85,000 clones, less than 95% of them singletons, with 9.5% to 11% in the top ten. The sample here was CD4+ or CD8+ T cells sorted from blood, taken in a trial of the OX40 agonist ivuxolimab. These receptors were obtained from an adult with an advanced solid tumor such as melanoma, head and neck, liver or kidney cancer.

The chain employs TRBV19 and TRBJ1-2; 7 bases match TRBD1. From germline, CDR1 is LNHDA and CDR2 SQIVND (reference sequence). This CDR3 comprises 15 residues. V lost 7 bases to trimming and J lost 1 base; unmatched junction nucleotides: 9. The CDR3: CASTTGQDHNYGYTF. The CDR3 nucleotides read TGTGCCAGTACGACTGGACAGGATCATAACTATGGCTACACCTTC. Together with reference TRBV19 and TRBJ1-2, the CDR3 gives the full variable domain: DGGITQSPKYLFRKEGQNVTLSCEQNLNHDAMYWYRQDPGQGLRLIYYSQIVNDFQKGDIAEGYSVSREKKESFPLTVTSAQKNPTAFYLCASTTGQDHNYGYTFGSGTRLTVV.

V gene TRBV9 combines with J gene TRBJ2-7; D gene unclear. The CDR3 extends over 11 amino acids. Trimming stripped 2 bases from V and 5 bases from J, with 5 bases between. Germline V gives CDR1 SGDLS, CDR2 YYNGEE. The CDR3 loop reads CASSVGNEQYF. CDR3 sequence (DNA): TGTGCCAGCAGCGTTGGGAACGAGCAGTACTTC. Together with reference TRBV9 and TRBJ2-7, the CDR3 gives the full variable domain: DSGVTQTPKHLITATGQRVTLRCSPRSGDLSVYWYQQSLDQGLQFLIQYYNGEERAKGNILERFSAQQFPDLHSELNLSSLELGDSALYFCASSVGNEQYFGPGTRLTVT.

The J gene is TRBJ1-4, the V gene TRBV21-1. TRBV21-1 is tagged as a pseudogene. The CDR3 contains 17 residues. The CDR3 sequence is CASSKKIVRGSNEKLFF. DNA of the CDR3: TGTGCCAGCAGCAAAAAAATAGTTCGGGGCAGTAATGAAAAACTGTTTTTT.

The V and J genes are TRBV5-1 and TRBJ1-2; 7 nucleotides align to TRBD1. The CDR3 has 15 residues. Germline-derived CDR1 and CDR2 are SGHRS and YFSETQ. V dropped 5 bases and J dropped 3; count of bases not matched to a gene: 10. CDR3 sequence (DNA): TGCGCCAGCAGGCCTCCGGGACAGCTTTACTATGGCTACACCTTC. This sequence encodes CASRPPGQLYYGYTF.

This chain links TRBV7-8 with TRBJ2-5; no reliable D call. The ends were cut back, 2 bases at V and 1 base at J, with 8 bases in the middle. This CDR3 is built from 14 residues. CDR1 and CDR2 (germline): SGHVS, FQNEAQ. The CDR3, as DNA: TGTGCCAGCAGCTTATCTGTTCTCCAAGAGACCCAGTACTTC. This gives the protein CASSLSVLQETQYF. The complete variable domain, with remaining parts taken from reference TRBV7-8 and TRBJ2-5, reads GAGVSQSPRYKVAKRGQDVALRCDPISGHVSLFWYQQALGQGPEFLTYFQNEAQLDKSGLPSDRFFAERPEGSVSTLKIQRTQQEDSAVYLCASSLSVLQETQYFGPGTRLLVL.

The chain is built from TRBV5-1 and TRBJ2-2; 7 bases are a match to TRBD2. This CDR3 comprises 16 residues. With V trimmed by 1 base and J by 6 bases, 9 bases remained unmatched. CDR1 is SGHRS, CDR2 YFSETQ, per germline. CDR3 protein: CASSLIAGEVPGELFF. The CDR3 DNA is TGCGCCAGCAGCTTGATAGCGGGCGAAGTACCCGGGGAGCTGTTTTTT.

The chain combines TRBV5-6 with TRBJ1-1; D not certain. The germline V and J ends were trimmed by 1 base and 3 bases, with 7 bases remaining between them. CDR3 length equals 13 residues. Looked up from germline, CDR1 is SGHDT and CDR2 is YYEEEE. The CDR3 DNA sequence: TGTGCCAGCAGCTTGAAGGGCTACACTGAAGCTTTCTTT. Translation: CASSLKGYTEAFF.

This chain links TRBV14 with TRBJ2-7; no clear D gene. The V gene lost 1 base and the J gene lost 7 bases, with 11 bases spanning the gap. Germline V gene lookup returns CDR1 SGHDN and CDR2 FVKESK. CDR3 size: 13 residues. The CDR3 DNA reads as TGTGCCAGCAGCCAAGGCAGTTTCGGGGAGCAGTACTTC. This encodes CASSQGSFGEQYF.

This rearrangement joins TRBV27 to TRBJ1-1, with TRBD1 matching 11 bases. The CDR3 is 13 amino acids. After removal of 8 bases from V and 9 bases from J, the junction contained 8 bases not matched to a gene. CDR1 MNHEY and CDR2 SMNVEV come from the germline V gene (reference sequence). This chain's CDR3 is CASGSGTGGKAFF. For the CDR3, the DNA is TGTGCCAGCGGGTCCGGGACAGGGGGAAAAGCTTTCTTT.

The chain carries TRBV10-3 and TRBJ1-2; D is undetermined. Deletions cut 7 bases from V and 1 base from J, with 16 bases between. This CDR3 has 15 amino acids. Germline CDR1 is ENHRY and CDR2 is SYGVKD. DNA for the CDR3: TGTGCCATCACCCCTGGACGGGATTATAACTATGGCTACACCTTC. Translation gives CAITPGRDYNYGYTF.

This clone was detected once. The gene calls are TRBV7-3 and TRBJ2-2, with D perhaps matching TRBD1 (6 bases). In germline, CDR1 is SGHTA, CDR2 FQGTGA. V lost 2 bases and J lost 5, with 15 bases in between. CDR3 length equals 16 residues. Written as DNA, the CDR3 is TGTGCCAGCAGCTTATCTTCTTGGGGGCCAACCGGGGAGCTGTTTTTT. Protein: CASSLSSWGPTGELFF.

DNA of the CDR3: TGTGCCAGCAGTGTCCGACAGGAAATAATGAACACTGAAGCTTTCTTT. Amino acids: CASSVRQEIMNTEAFF. The chain carries TRBV2 and TRBJ1-1; D possibly corresponds to TRBD1 (6 bases). CDR1 and CDR2 (germline): SNHLY, FYNNEI. CDR3 size: 16 residues. Trimming pared 4 bases from V and 0 bases from J, leaving 15 bases between.

The chain joins TRBV18 to TRBJ1-4; D ambiguous. Trimming cost V 2 bases and J 5 bases, with 9 bases left between them. The CDR3 is 14 residues long. The germline gives CDR1 KGHSH, CDR2 LQKENI. CDR3 loop: CASSPLGLNEKLFF. CDR3 DNA: TGTGCCAGCTCACCATTGGGCCTGAATGAAAAACTGTTTTTT.

The rearrangement uses TRBV30 and TRBJ2-7, with 7 bases fitting TRBD1. The CDR3 is made up of 13 amino acids. The J segment lost 4 bases and the V segment lost 4 bases, leaving 7 bases of the junction unmatched. Germline-derived CDR1 and CDR2 are GTSNPN and SVGIG (reference sequence). The CDR3 region has the DNA TGTGCCTGGACAACAGGGGTTCCTTACGAGCAGTACTTC. Protein: CAWTTGVPYEQYF.